Sequencing of this TCR beta chain was carried out in a study of blood T cell repertoires in COVID-19. Study in general: From T cells, B-cell-depleted T cells, or PBMCs came the material, which was cDNA or gDNA.

The CDR3 contains 13 residues. Trimming took 7 bases from V and 4 from J, leaving 13 bases between them. Germline V gene data show CDR1 as SGHTA and CDR2 as FQGTGA. TCRdb's table, derived via immunoSEQ multiplex PCR, lists solely in-frame clones and lacks some. Of more than 140,000 clones listed, 80% to 90% are singletons. The chain has TRBV7-3 and TRBJ1-1; the D gene is possibly TRBD1 (6 bases). Specimen: peripheral blood. The origin of this receptor is a woman aged 45 to 65 in a cohort sampled during active or convalescent COVID-19. CDR3 bases: TGTGCCAGCAAACTAGGGGGAAGCACTGAAGCTTTCTTT. The encoded protein is CASKLGGSTEAFF.